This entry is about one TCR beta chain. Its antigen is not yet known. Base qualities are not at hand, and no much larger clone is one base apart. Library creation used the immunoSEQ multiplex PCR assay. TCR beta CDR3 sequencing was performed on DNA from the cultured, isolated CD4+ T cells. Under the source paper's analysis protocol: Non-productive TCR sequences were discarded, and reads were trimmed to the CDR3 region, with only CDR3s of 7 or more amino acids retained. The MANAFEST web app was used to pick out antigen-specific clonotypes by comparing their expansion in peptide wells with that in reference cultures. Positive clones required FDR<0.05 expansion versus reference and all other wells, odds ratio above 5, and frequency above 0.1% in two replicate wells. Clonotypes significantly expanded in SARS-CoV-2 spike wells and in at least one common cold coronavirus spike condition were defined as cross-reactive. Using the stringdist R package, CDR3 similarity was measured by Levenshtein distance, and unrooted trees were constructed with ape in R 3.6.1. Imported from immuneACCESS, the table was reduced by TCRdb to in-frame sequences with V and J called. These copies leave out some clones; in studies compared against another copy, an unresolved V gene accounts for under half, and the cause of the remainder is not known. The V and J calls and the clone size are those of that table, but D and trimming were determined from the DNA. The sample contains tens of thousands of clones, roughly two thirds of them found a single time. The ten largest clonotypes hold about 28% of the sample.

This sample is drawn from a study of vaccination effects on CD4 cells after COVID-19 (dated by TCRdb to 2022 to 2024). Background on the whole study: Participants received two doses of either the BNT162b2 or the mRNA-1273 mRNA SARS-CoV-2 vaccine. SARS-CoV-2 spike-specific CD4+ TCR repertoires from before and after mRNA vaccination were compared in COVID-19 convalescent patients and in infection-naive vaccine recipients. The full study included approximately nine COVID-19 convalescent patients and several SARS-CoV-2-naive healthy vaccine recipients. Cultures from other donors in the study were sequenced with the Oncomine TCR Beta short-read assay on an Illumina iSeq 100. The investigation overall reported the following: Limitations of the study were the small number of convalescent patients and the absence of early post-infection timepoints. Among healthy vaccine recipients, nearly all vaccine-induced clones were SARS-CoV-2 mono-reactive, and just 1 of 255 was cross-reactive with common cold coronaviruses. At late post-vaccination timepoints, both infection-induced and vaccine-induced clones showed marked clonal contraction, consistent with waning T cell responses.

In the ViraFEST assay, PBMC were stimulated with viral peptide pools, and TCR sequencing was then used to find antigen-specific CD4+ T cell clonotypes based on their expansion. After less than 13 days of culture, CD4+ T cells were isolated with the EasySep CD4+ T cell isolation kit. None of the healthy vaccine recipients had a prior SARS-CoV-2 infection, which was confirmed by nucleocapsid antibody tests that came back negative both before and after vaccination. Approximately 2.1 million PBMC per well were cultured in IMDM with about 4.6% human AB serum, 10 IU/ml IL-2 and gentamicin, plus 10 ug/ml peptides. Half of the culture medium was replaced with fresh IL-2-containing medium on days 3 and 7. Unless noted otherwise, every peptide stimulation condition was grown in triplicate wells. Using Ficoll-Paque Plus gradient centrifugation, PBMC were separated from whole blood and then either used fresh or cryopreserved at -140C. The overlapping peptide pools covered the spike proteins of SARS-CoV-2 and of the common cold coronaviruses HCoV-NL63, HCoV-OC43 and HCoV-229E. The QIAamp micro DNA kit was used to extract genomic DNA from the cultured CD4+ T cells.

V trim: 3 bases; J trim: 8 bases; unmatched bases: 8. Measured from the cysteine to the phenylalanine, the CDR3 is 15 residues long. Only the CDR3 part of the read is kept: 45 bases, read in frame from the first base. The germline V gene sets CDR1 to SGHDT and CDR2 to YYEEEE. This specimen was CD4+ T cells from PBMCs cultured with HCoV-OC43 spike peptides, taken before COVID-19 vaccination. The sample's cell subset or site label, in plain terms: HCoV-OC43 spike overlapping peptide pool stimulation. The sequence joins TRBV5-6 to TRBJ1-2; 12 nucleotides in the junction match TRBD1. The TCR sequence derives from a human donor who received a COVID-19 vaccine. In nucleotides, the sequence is TGTGCCAGCAGCTCGCTAGGGACAGGGGGCAGAGGCTACACCTTC. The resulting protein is CASSSLGTGGRGYTF.